This T cell receptor (beta chain) was recovered during a study of blood T cell repertoires in COVID-19. The CDR3 extends over 15 amino acids. Per the germline V gene, CDR1 is SGHDT and CDR2 is YYEEEE. V gave up 3 bases and J gave up 4 bases; unmatched junction bases: 8. Per the original data handling: Amplified reference gene primers provided the basis for estimating nucleated cell counts. Here immunoSEQ multiplex PCR was the method, and the copy in TCRdb shows in-frame clones only, minus some. V and J calls and clone size are those listed in that table; D and trimming were worked out from the DNA. The sample yields 60,000 to 90,000 clones, 84% seen once.

The chain couples TRBV5-6 to TRBJ2-5, with 8 nucleotides matching TRBD2. Sequencing was done on a sample of peripheral blood. The TCR comes from a woman aged 45-65 years with acute or convalescent COVID-19. CDR3 loop: CASSSERGSAETQYF. The CDR3 DNA sequence: TGTGCCAGCAGCTCCGAGCGGGGGAGTGCAGAGACCCAGTACTTC.